The sample holds one count of the clone carrying this T cell receptor (beta chain). The sample originates from a study of T cell changes during pregnancy in multiple sclerosis. The protocol was immunoSEQ multiplex PCR, while the TCRdb copy is restricted to in-frame clones and leaves out a portion. The sample shows more than 45,000 clones, 93% of them seen only once. The germline V gene encodes CDR1 MNHEY and CDR2 SMNVEV (reference sequence). This CDR3 contains 15 residues. The junction had 2 bases not matched to a gene; V was cut back by 4 bases and J by 2 bases. This TCR was sampled from a female donor with multiple sclerosis, enrolled in a pregnancy study. Sequencing was performed on CD8+ T cells from peripheral blood mononuclear cells, taken in the second trimester of pregnancy. The chain recombines TRBV27 with TRBJ2-2; 9 bases agree with TRBD1. The CDR3 is CASSSTGGNTGELFF. The CDR3 bases are TGTGCCAGCAGTTCCACAGGGGGCAACACCGGGGAGCTGTTTTTT.